The sequence of this T cell receptor beta chain was determined in a study of blood T cells in healthy people across ages. Broader study findings: Estimates of diversity drawn from one million T cells were considered underestimates.

Germline V gene sequence: CDR1 SQVTM, CDR2 ANQGSEA. Trimming at V came to 5 bases and at J to 11 bases, leaving 17 bases not matched to a gene. The CDR3 is 14 amino acids. About this clonotype itself: What it binds is unknown. A much bigger clone sits one base away, suggesting this may be a read error.

Next came a second PCR, run for about 6 to 11 cycles, which used a sample-barcoded 5' primer along with a J-beta primer mix. TCRdb ran MiXCR on the 5' RACE reads and lists one entry per CDR3 protein. The profile covers roughly 680,000 distinct CDR3 sequences, with more than 45% appearing a single time and approximately 12% taken by the ten largest. The receptor was derived from a woman older than 75 in good health. The material sequenced was blood. The chain uses TRBV29-1 and TRBJ2-5; TRBD2 aligns across 7 bases. The CDR3 DNA is TGCAGCGTTACAGTGAAGGGAGGGAAAAATGAGCAGTACTTC. Translated, it gives CSVTVKGGKNEQYF.